The rows below give T cell receptor beta chains drawn from one sample of a study of tumor and adjacent non-tumor tissue in lung cancer. MiXCR, applied by TCRdb to the multiplex PCR reads, yields one record per CDR3 protein. The sample yields 220,000 or so distinct CDR3 sequences, roughly 70% seen once. Source material: lung tumor tissue. Receptor source: a man in his 60s with non-small cell lung cancer. Each CDR3 is given without its conserved first and last residue. Each record gives: CDR3 length, clone size, J gene, V gene, CDR3 protein. Not every row has a clone size; where given, it reads once, few, many or a size class.

12	many	TRBJ1-1	TRBV4-1	ASSIWDLNTEAF
12	.	TRBJ1-2	TRBV4-1	ASSQDLGGGGFT
12	.	TRBJ2-3	TRBV20-1	SALMRGETDTQY
13	.	TRBJ2-1	TRBV6-5	ASSYSGQRGDEQF
12	.	TRBJ1-6	TRBV28	ASSIGQYNSPLH
11	.	TRBJ2-1	TRBV5-6	ASSSEPASERF
14	.	TRBJ1-4	TRBV12-3/TRBV12-4	VSSLAGLGFGEKLF
11	few	TRBJ1-2	TRBV20-1	SASEPGARGYT
11	.	TRBJ1-5	TRBV11-3	ASSLDRDQPQN
15	.	TRBJ2-1	TRBV4-3	TSSQDRAGGDYNEQF
13	few	TRBJ2-4	TRBV28	ASSGHGSAKNIQY
13	.	TRBJ2-1	TRBV11-2	ASSLGAVGGNEQF
12	.	TRBJ2-5	TRBV7-9	ASSSTGMGKTQY
18	many	TRBJ2-3	TRBV4-3	ASSQDLATSGRTSTDTQY
12	few	TRBJ2-2	TRBV6-2/TRBV6-3	ASALTRNTGELF
14	.	TRBJ1-1	TRBV4-1	ASSQPIGVRVDEAF
11	.	TRBJ1-1	TRBV20-1	SARDGVNTEAF
11	many	TRBJ1-5	TRBV20-1	SARGGVNQPQH
13	.	TRBJ2-1	TRBV11-3	ASSSGQGKHNEQF